The rows below give T cell receptor beta chains drawn from one sample of a study of blood T cell repertoires in COVID-19. Clones were read by immunoSEQ multiplex PCR, and TCRdb kept only the in-frame ones, dropping some. The top ten hold around 1.2% of the sample, which has about 320,000 clones, about 83% seen once. Sequencing used peripheral blood. The source is a woman between 45 and 60 years old with acute or convalescent COVID-19. Each CDR3 is given with its conserved first and last residue. The D gene is left open where the match is weak. Size is omitted from some rows. Given values are once, few, many or a class for expanded clones.

>-|TRBJ1-3|TRBV9|-
TGTGCCAGCAGCTCACCGACAGGCATTGATGCTCAAGGAAACACCATATATTTT
CASSSPTGIDAQGNTIYF
>-|TRBJ2-7|TRBV29-1|-
TGCAGCGTGGCCCCTTTACAGGGAAAACCCGAGCAGTACTTC
CSVAPLQGKPEQYF
>-|TRBJ1-3|TRBV7-9|-
TGTGCCAGCAGCTCCGGGGATATTTACGGAAACACCATATATTTT
CASSSGDIYGNTIYF
>-|TRBJ1-1|TRBV18|few
TGTGCCAGCTCACCCGGGGGTGGGTTGGCTGAAGCTTTCTTT
CASSPGGGLAEAFF
>-|TRBJ2-2|TRBV5-1|-
TGCGCCAGCAGCTTACAGGGCCTAGAGACCGGGGAGCTGTTTTTT
CASSLQGLETGELFF
>-|TRBJ2-7|TRBV6-1|-
TGTGCCAGCAGTGAATATGCATTCAGCGGAGCGCGATGGTACTTC
CASSEYAFSGARWYF
>-|TRBJ1-5|TRBV24-1|few
TGTGCCACCAGTGATCCAGGGGATCAGCCCCAGCATTTT
CATSDPGDQPQHF
>-|TRBJ2-7|TRBV3-1/TRBV3-2|-
TGTGCCAGCAGCCAACGTCAGCGGAGCTCCTACGAGCAGTACTTC
CASSQRQRSSYEQYF
>TRBD2|TRBJ2-1|TRBV11-3|-
TGTGCCAGCAGCTTAGGAGTTAGCGGGAGGATTGAGCAGTTCTTC
CASSLGVSGRIEQFF
>TRBD1|TRBJ1-1|TRBV19|-
TGTGCCAGTAGAGGGGACAGCGACACTGAAGCTTTCTTT
CASRGDSDTEAFF
>-|TRBJ1-6|TRBV6-5|once
TGTGCCAGCAGTCCCCAGGGTTATTCACCCCTCCACTTT
CASSPQGYSPLHF
>TRBD1|TRBJ1-1|TRBV18|-
TGTGCCAGCTCAGGTTTCCGGGACAGGGGTTCGAACACTGAAGCTTTCTTT
CASSGFRDRGSNTEAFF
>TRBD1|TRBJ2-6|TRBV5-1|-
TGCGCCAGCAGCTTGGGTTTTGGGGCACAGGGGGTATTTGGGGCCAACGTCCTGACTTTC
CASSLGFGAQGVFGANVLTF
>TRBD2|TRBJ2-3|TRBV30|-
TGTGCCTGGTCTCTAGCGGGGGGTCCAGATACGCAGTATTTT
CAWSLAGGPDTQYF
>-|TRBJ2-4|TRBV18|-
TGTGCCAGCTCGCCAGAGCGGAACAAAAACATTCAGTACTTC
CASSPERNKNIQYF
>-|TRBJ2-1|TRBV7-8|-
TGTGCCAGCAGCTTAGCATTGGGGGCCAACAATGAGCAGTTCTTC
CASSLALGANNEQFF
>-|TRBJ1-2|TRBV27|-
TGTGCCAGCAGTTTCCGGCAGGAAGCTAATGGCTACACCTTC
CASSFRQEANGYTF
>TRBD1|TRBJ1-1|TRBV3-1/TRBV3-2|once
TGTGCCAGCAGCCAAAGCAGACAGGGCAACACTGAAGCTTTCTTT
CASSQSRQGNTEAFF
>TRBD1|TRBJ1-1|TRBV10-2|once
TGCGCCAGCAGTGGACAGGGAGTAGGCACTGAAGCTTTCTTT
CASSGQGVGTEAFF
>TRBD1|TRBJ2-3|TRBV24-1|-
TGTGCCACCAGTGAGGGACAGGGTATCACAGATACGCAGTATTTT
CATSEGQGITDTQYF
>-|TRBJ1-2|TRBV6-1|-
TGTGCCAGCAGTGAAGCGCTGGGGGCCGAGGGCTACACCTTC
CASSEALGAEGYTF
>TRBD2|TRBJ2-2|TRBV7-2|-
TGTGCCAGCAGCCGTAGCGGGGGGAACACCGGGGAGCTGTTTTTT
CASSRSGGNTGELFF
>-|TRBJ1-4|TRBV5-1|-
TGCGCCAGCAGCTTGTCCGGGTATAATGAAAAACTGTTTTTT
CASSLSGYNEKLFF
>-|TRBJ1-3|TRBV11-2|-
TGTGCCAGCAGCCAAGGACGGGGCTCTGGAAACACCATATATTTT
CASSQGRGSGNTIYF
>-|TRBJ2-1|TRBV9|-
TGTGCCAGCAGCGTAGTGGGGGGGGCCGACAATGAGCAGTTCTTC
CASSVVGGADNEQFF
>-|TRBJ2-3|TRBV19|-
TGTGCCAGTAGTATAGATCCCCTCACAGATACGCAGTATTTT
CASSIDPLTDTQYF
>TRBD1|TRBJ1-6|TRBV18|-
TGTGCCAGCTCAGACCGGACAGGGGGTAATTCACCCCTCCACTTT
CASSDRTGGNSPLHF
>-|TRBJ1-5|TRBV2|few
TGTGCCAGCTCCACGGGAGGGCATCAGCCCCAGCATTTT
CASSTGGHQPQHF
>TRBD1|TRBJ1-2|TRBV28|once
TGTGCCAGCAGTTTTACCTCGGGACAGGGCAATGGCTACACCTTC
CASSFTSGQGNGYTF